Shown below are 11 T cell receptor beta chains from a single sample sequenced in a study of blood T cell repertoires in COVID-19. The table came from immunoSEQ multiplex PCR; TCRdb's copy has only in-frame clones and leaves some out. This sample carries around 72,000 clones, roughly 89% of them seen once, and the ten largest clones take around 6.3%. Source material: peripheral blood. The source of these receptors is a woman in her forties or fifties with acute or convalescent COVID-19.

The CDR3 region is CASSQYQGSYNEQFF. CDR3 coding DNA: TGTGCCAGCAGCCAATACCAGGGTTCCTACAATGAGCAGTTCTTC. The V gene is TRBV3-1 (or the pseudogene TRBV3-2), the J gene TRBJ2-1; D may be TRBD1 (5 bases). Per germline, CDR1 LGHDT and CDR2 YNNKEL (reference sequence). The length of the CDR3 is 15 residues. Deletions cut 2 bases from V and 1 base from J, with 9 bases between.

V and J are TRBV7-9 and TRBJ1-4; D remains ambiguous. V was trimmed by 2 bases and J by 4 bases, leaving 11 bases between them. The CDR3 runs to 15 residues. Per germline, CDR1 SEHNR and CDR2 FQNEAQ (reference sequence). CDR3 nucleotides: TGTGCCAGCAGCTTAACTTCACTTAATAATGAAAAACTGTTTTTT. Encoded protein: CASSLTSLNNEKLFF.

The chain employs TRBV5-1 and TRBJ1-4, with TRBD1 matching over 8 bases. From germline, CDR1 is SGHRS and CDR2 YFSETQ. CDR3 length: 15 residues. V was clipped by 0 bases and J by 6 bases; unmatched bases: 4. The CDR3 loop is CASSLDGQGYEKLFF. The CDR3 DNA reads TGCGCCAGCAGCTTGGATGGACAGGGATATGAAAAACTGTTTTTT.

This rearrangement joins TRBV4-3 to TRBJ2-3; unclear D gene. The V end lost 1 base, the J end lost 4 bases, and 6 bases lay between the germline ends. Germline values: CDR1 LGHNA, CDR2 YSLEER. This CDR3 has 13 amino acids. In DNA, the CDR3 is TGCGCCAGCAGCCAAGCCCTAGCAGATACGCAGTATTTT. Translating gives CASSQALADTQYF.

V and J are TRBV7-8 and TRBJ2-1; D is possibly TRBD2 (5 bases). Per the germline V gene, CDR1 is SGHVS and CDR2 is FQNEAQ. V was shortened by 1 base and J by 4 bases, with 14 bases between the two germline ends. The CDR3 totals 16 residues. The CDR3 is CASSLELSVFYNEQFF. CDR3 nucleotide sequence: TGTGCCAGCAGCTTAGAGCTTAGCGTCTTTTACAATGAGCAGTTCTTC. The full variable domain, its missing parts supplied by reference TRBV7-8 and TRBJ2-1, is GAGVSQSPRYKVAKRGQDVALRCDPISGHVSLFWYQQALGQGPEFLTYFQNEAQLDKSGLPSDRFFAERPEGSVSTLKIQRTQQEDSAVYLCASSLELSVFYNEQFFGPGTRLTVL.

The CDR3 DNA sequence: TGCGCCAGCAGCCCCCCCGGGACAGGGGGTAATGAAAAACTGTTTTTT. It yields the protein CASSPPGTGGNEKLFF. This chain uses TRBV5-1 with TRBJ1-4, with TRBD1 matching over 11 bases. V shed 4 bases and J 4 bases; nucleotides not matched to a gene: 6. Per germline, CDR1 SGHRS and CDR2 YFSETQ. This CDR3 is built from 16 residues.

The chain carries TRBV19 and TRBJ2-2, with 10 bases lining up with TRBD2. Germline loops: CDR1 LNHDA, CDR2 SQIVND (reference sequence). The V gene end was trimmed by 4 bases and the J gene end by 1 base; junction bases not matched to a gene: 6. CDR3 length equals 17 residues. In DNA form, the CDR3 reads TGTGCCAGTAGTACCTCTAGCGGGAGCGGGAACACCGGGGAGCTGTTTTTT. The encoded protein is CASSTSSGSGNTGELFF.

The V gene is TRBV11-2, the J gene TRBJ1-6; D is unclear. Per the germline V gene, CDR1 is SGHAT and CDR2 is FQNNGV. There are 15 residues in the CDR3. Trimming took 0 bases from V and 7 from J, leaving 10 bases between them. For the CDR3, the DNA is TGTGCCAGCAGCTTAGAAGGCAGGAAGAATTCACCCCTCCACTTT. Its protein product is CASSLEGRKNSPLHF.

The rearrangement joins TRBV6-6 to TRBJ2-7; tentatively, D is TRBD1 (5 bases). Germline V gives CDR1 MNHNY, CDR2 SVGAGI (reference sequence). The CDR3 loop spans 15 amino acids. V gave up 5 bases and J gave up 5 bases, with 19 bases separating them. The CDR3 bases are TGTGCCAGCAGTAGGAAGCTCAGGGAATCGGACGAGCAGTACTTC. This codes for CASSRKLRESDEQYF.

The chain recombines TRBV6-1 with TRBJ1-1; D may be TRBD1 (6 bases). The CDR3 consists of 14 residues. Germline assignment: CDR1 MNHNS and CDR2 SASEGT. V shed 3 bases and J shed 3 bases, with 11 bases lying between them. The CDR3 protein is CASSDTGWDTEAFF. The CDR3 DNA reads TGTGCCAGCAGTGACACAGGGTGGGACACTGAAGCTTTCTTT.

The chain employs TRBV5-1 and TRBJ2-1; 7 positions match TRBD2. There are 14 residues in the CDR3. Trimming removed 6 bases from V and 7 bases from J; junction bases left unmatched: 10. Germline-derived CDR1 and CDR2 are SGHRS and YFSETQ. The CDR3 DNA sequence: TGCGCCAGCAAGGGGCTAGCGGAGACAAATGAGCAGTTCTTC. Residues: CASKGLAETNEQFF. Variable domain in full (rest from reference TRBV5-1 and TRBJ2-1): KAGVTQTPRYLIKTRGQQVTLSCSPISGHRSVSWYQQTPGQGLQFLFEYFSETQRNKGNFPGRFSGRQFSNSRSEMNVSTLELGDSALYLCASKGLAETNEQFFGPGTRLTVL.